These T cell receptor beta chains were read from a single sample in a study of identical twins. TCRdb reanalysed the 5' RACE reads using MiXCR and keeps one entry per CDR3 protein. Here the sample spans approximately 600,000 distinct CDR3 sequences, nearly 10% being singletons. These sequences were also reported in another study, on yellow fever vaccine responses in identical twins.

The sequencing input was PBMCs. These receptors all come from a young woman in good health. CDR3s include the opening cysteine and the closing phenylalanine or tryptophan. A D gene is named only where the DNA matches it firmly. Expanded clones get a size class; other rows say once, few or many, or leave the size out.

TRBV18	-	14	TRBJ2-3	few	TGTGCCAGCTCACCTCAAACTAGCACAGATACGCAGTATTTT	CASSPQTSTDTQYF
TRBV2	TRBD1	14	TRBJ2-5	-	TGTGCCAGCAGTGAGGGGGACAGGGCGGAGACCCAGTACTTC	CASSEGDRAETQYF
TRBV4-3	TRBD2	14	TRBJ2-7	few	TGCGCCAGCAGCCCGGGAGGGAACTCCTACGAGCAGTACTTC	CASSPGGNSYEQYF
TRBV6-5	-	10	TRBJ2-7	many	TGTGCCAGCGGTTACAGCGAGCAGTACTTC	CASGYSEQYF
TRBV5-1	-	11	TRBJ2-1	-	TGCGCATCGGGACGGAGTAATGAGCAGTTCTTC	CASGRSNEQFF
TRBV12-3/TRBV12-4	-	12	TRBJ1-2	many	TGTGCCAGCAAGGAGGGGGAATATGGCTACACCTTC	CASKEGEYGYTF
TRBV12-3/TRBV12-4	-	14	TRBJ2-5	few	TGTGCCAGCAGTCCCCCGGGGGGCCGGGAGACCCAGTACTTC	CASSPPGGRETQYF
TRBV6-5	TRBD2	16	TRBJ2-3	few	TGTGCCAGCAGTTACACGACTAGCGGGGGGACAGATACGCAGTATTTT	CASSYTTSGGTDTQYF
TRBV3-1	-	18	TRBJ2-7	-	TGTGCCAGCTGCCTTAAGCCGTGGGGGGCGGGGAGCTCCTACGAGCAGTACTTC	CASCLKPWGAGSSYEQYF
TRBV6-5	-	12	TRBJ2-7	-	TGTGCCAGCGGGGCGGCTTGGTCCGAGCAGTACTTC	CASGAAWSEQYF
TRBV6-2/TRBV6-3	-	12	TRBJ2-7	few	TGTGCCAGCAGTTACTGGGGACGCGAGCAGTACTTC	CASSYWGREQYF
TRBV12-5	-	20	TRBJ2-1	-	TGTGCTAGTGGTTTGGTACCCAAAGAGGATCCCTCAACCGGCTACAATGAGCAGTTCTTC	CASGLVPKEDPSTGYNEQFF
TRBV12-3/TRBV12-4	TRBD1	15	TRBJ1-5	-	TGTGCCAGCAGGATTACAGGGGATGGAAATCAGCCCCAGCATTTT	CASRITGDGNQPQHF
TRBV6-6	-	12	TRBJ2-3	-	TGTGCCAGCAGTGACTTGTCAGATACGCAGTATTTT	CASSDLSDTQYF
TRBV29-1	TRBD1	13	TRBJ1-4	many	TGCAGCGTCGAGGACAGGGTGGGGGAAAAACTGTTTTTT	CSVEDRVGEKLFF
TRBV15	-	14	TRBJ2-2	many	TGTGCCACCAGCAGAGCTCCCAACACCGGGGAGCTGTTTTTT	CATSRAPNTGELFF
TRBV4-3	-	15	TRBJ2-7	-	TGCGCCAGCAGCCAAGAGAGGGGGGATAGCTACGAGCAGTACTTC	CASSQERGDSYEQYF
TRBV28	-	20	TRBJ2-6	many	TGTGCCAGCAGCCCGAGTGGCAACCGGGATTCGATCTCTGGGGCCAACGTCCTGACTTTC	CASSPSGNRDSISGANVLTF
TRBV2	-	14	TRBJ1-1	many	TGTGCCACGATGTCGGGGGGAGTGGGCACTGAAGCTTTCTTT	CATMSGGVGTEAFF